This TCR beta chain is from a study of neurological immune-mediated disorders. General study results and limits: Multiple sclerosis, the disease with the least TCR clonal expansion, fell below healthy controls, whereas HTLV-1-associated myelopathy showed the most. The multiple sclerosis repertoire cluster was not associated with any clinical or MRI feature.

V shed 6 bases and J shed 5 bases, with 23 bases lying between them. CDR1 MNHEY and CDR2 SVGAGI come from the germline V gene. The CDR3 is 17 residues long. This clonotype was detected ten times or more. Its specificity is not known. Every sequencing run produced over 200 million TCR-beta sequences, and the sequences from any one run covered 15-18 subjects. TCRdb ran MiXCR on the 5' RACE reads and lists one entry per CDR3 protein. Found here are approximately 46,000 distinct CDR3 sequences, around 2.9% of them singletons; the top ten hold about 15%. Sample: PBMCs. The receptor comes from a woman in her fifties or sixties with multiple sclerosis. The V gene is TRBV6-5, the J gene TRBJ1-5, with D maybe TRBD1 (5 bases). This chain's CDR3 is CASSDEVATRGDQPQHF. CDR3 coding DNA: TGTGCCAGCAGCGACGAGGTCGCCACCAGAGGGGATCAGCCCCAGCATTTT.